The 24 T cell receptor beta chains below were found in one sample sequenced in a study of T cells after yellow fever vaccination. Using its own MiXCR run on the 5' RACE reads, TCRdb lists one record per CDR3 protein. The sample includes approximately 330,000 distinct CDR3 sequences, roughly 4.3% of them seen just once. This specimen consisted of PBMCs, obtained 5 days after the yellow fever booster vaccination. The origin of the receptors is a man aged 18 to 35 who received the YFV17D yellow fever vaccine.

The chain recombines TRBV4-3 with TRBJ1-6; no clear D. The CDR3 covers 16 residues. Germline lookup yields CDR1 LGHNA and CDR2 YSLEER. Trimming took 0 bases from V and 6 from J, leaving 12 bases between them. CDR3 DNA sequence: TGCGCCAGCAGCCAAGAGGGCAGCGGTTTTAATTCACCCCTCCACTTT. It is translated as CASSQEGSGFNSPLHF.

The DNA for the CDR3 is TGTGCCAGCAGCCTTAATGATGGGACTGAAGCTTTCTTT. It yields the protein CASSLNDGTEAFF. This rearrangement joins TRBV5-5 to TRBJ1-1; D ambiguous. Germline CDR1 reads SGHKS; CDR2 reads YYEKEE (reference sequence). This CDR3 spans 13 amino acids. The V gene lost 4 bases and the J gene lost 5 bases, with 12 bases spanning the gap. The whole variable domain, filled in from reference TRBV5-5 and TRBJ1-1, reads DAGVTQSPTHLIKTRGQQVTLRCSPISGHKSVSWYQQVLGQGPQFIFQYYEKEERGRGNFPDRFSARQFPNYSSELNVNALLLGDSALYLCASSLNDGTEAFFGQGTRLTVV.

The rearrangement uses TRBV5-1 and TRBJ1-2; D may be TRBD1 (5 bases). Germline CDR1 and CDR2: SGHRS and YFSETQ. V dropped 1 base and J dropped 4 bases, with 8 bases sitting between them. This CDR3 is built from 13 residues. The chain's CDR3 is CASSLRQPYGYTF. The DNA of the CDR3 is TGCGCCAGCAGCTTGCGACAGCCCTATGGCTACACCTTC.

Many counts were recorded for this clonotype. The chain employs TRBV20-1 and TRBJ1-5; the D gene is possibly TRBD1 (5 bases). There are 11 residues in the CDR3. V lost 3 bases, J lost 5 bases, and 5 bases lay in between. Germline V gene data show CDR1 as DFQATT and CDR2 as SNEGSKA (reference sequence). The CDR3 nucleotides are TGCAGTGCTAGGGGGGATCAGCCCCAGCATTTT. Translated, it gives CSARGDQPQHF.

The J gene is TRBJ2-7, the V gene TRBV15; possible D gene TRBD2, 7 bases. Trimming cost V 5 bases and J 7 bases, with 18 bases left between them. Germline loops: CDR1 LNHNV, CDR2 YYDKDF (reference sequence). This CDR3 is 14 amino acids long. The CDR3 sequence: CATSSPGGPGEQYF. CDR3 DNA sequence: TGTGCCACCAGCTCTCCCGGGGGGCCGGGGGAGCAGTACTTC.

J is TRBJ2-4 and V is TRBV4-1; 8 nucleotides align to TRBD1. This CDR3 has 18 residues. V gave up 4 bases and J gave up 3 bases; unmatched junction bases: 14. The germline V gene has CDR1 MGHRA and CDR2 YSYEKL. For the CDR3, the DNA is TGCGCCAGCAGCCCCGGAATGGGGACAGGTGAGCGCAAAAACATTCAGTACTTC. Translation gives CASSPGMGTGERKNIQYF.

V and J are TRBV12-3 or TRBV12-4 and TRBJ2-1; 8 nucleotides line up with TRBD1. The CDR3 totals 15 residues. V dropped 6 bases and J dropped 4; count of bases not matched to a gene: 8. The CDR3: CASSRRQGLYNEQFF. CDR3 coding DNA: TGTGCCAGCAGCCGACGACAGGGGCTATACAATGAGCAGTTCTTC.

This clonotype was seen more than once but under ten times. The chain carries TRBV5-1 and TRBJ2-1, with D uncertain. Germline CDR1 and CDR2: SGHRS and YFSETQ. Deletions cut 0 bases from V and 7 bases from J, with 17 bases between. The CDR3 length is 16 residues. CDR3 amino acids: CASSLGYSQARNEQFF. The CDR3 nucleotides read TGCGCCAGCAGCTTGGGCTACAGCCAAGCCCGGAATGAGCAGTTCTTC.

The V gene is TRBV5-6, the J gene TRBJ1-2; D might be TRBD1 (6 bases). Per the germline V gene, CDR1 is SGHDT and CDR2 is YYEEEE. CDR3 size: 14 residues. Trimming shortened V by 0 bases and J by 4 bases, and 10 bases separated the two germline ends. CDR3 residues: CASSLEGGPYGYTF. The CDR3 DNA reads as TGTGCCAGCAGCTTGGAAGGGGGTCCCTATGGCTACACCTTC. The full variable domain, rest sourced from reference TRBV5-6 and TRBJ1-2, is DAGVTQSPTHLIKTRGQQVTLRCSPKSGHDTVSWYQQALGQGPQFIFQYYEEEERQRGNFPDRFSGHQFPNYSSELNVNALLLGDSALYLCASSLEGGPYGYTFGSGTRLTVV.

This clonotype has a handful of counts. This chain uses TRBV5-4 with TRBJ2-3, with 8 bases identical to TRBD1. Trimming at V came to 4 bases and at J to 4 bases, leaving 11 bases not matched to a gene. The CDR3 sequence is 16 residues long. CDR1 is SGHNT and CDR2 is YYREEE in the germline V gene (reference sequence). CDR3 protein: CASSDGQGFGADTQYF. DNA for the CDR3: TGTGCCAGCAGCGACGGACAGGGCTTTGGTGCAGATACGCAGTATTTT.

In this sample, this clonotype turned up a few times. The chain is built from TRBV7-9 and TRBJ1-2; D gene ambiguous. The CDR3 totals 14 residues. Per germline, CDR1 SEHNR and CDR2 FQNEAQ (reference sequence). Trimming shortened V by 2 bases and J by 6 bases, and 13 bases separated the two germline ends. CDR3 bases: TGTGCCAGCAGCTTAAGTGGGGTGGGGAATGGCTACACCTTC. Translated, it gives CASSLSGVGNGYTF.

This clonotype was observed a few times. The chain carries TRBV4-2 and TRBJ2-3; 11 nucleotides align to TRBD1. From germline, CDR1 is LGHNA and CDR2 YNFKEQ. With 0 bases clipped from V and 4 bases from J, the junction kept 3 bases outside the gene matches. CDR3 length: 16 residues. CDR3: CASSQEGQGGADTQYF. The CDR3 nucleotides are TGTGCCAGCAGCCAAGAGGGACAGGGGGGTGCAGATACGCAGTATTTT.

The chain employs TRBV7-2 and TRBJ2-3, with 9 nucleotides matching TRBD2. Trimming removed 5 bases from V and 2 bases from J; junction bases left unmatched: 8. The germline V gene has CDR1 SGHTA and CDR2 FQGNSA. The CDR3 loop spans 16 amino acids. Written as DNA, the CDR3 is TGTGCCAGCAGCCCTTTACGGACTAGCGTCACAGATACGCAGTATTTT. Amino acids: CASSPLRTSVTDTQYF.

The table lists this clonotype with a few counts. The genes are TRBV3-1 and TRBJ1-2, with D perhaps matching TRBD1 (6 bases). Per the germline V gene, CDR1 is LGHDT and CDR2 is YNNKEL (reference sequence). The V gene lost 2 bases and the J gene lost 4 bases, with 14 bases spanning the gap. The CDR3 consists of 15 residues. CDR3 loop: CASSQSMGAGYGYTF. CDR3 DNA: TGTGCCAGCAGCCAAAGCATGGGGGCCGGCTATGGCTACACCTTC.

This clonotype was seen at least ten times. The rearrangement uses TRBV7-2 and TRBJ1-4, with 8 bases lining up with TRBD1. J lost 6 bases, V lost 2 bases, and 5 bases had no gene match. Germline V lookup: CDR1 SGHTA, CDR2 FQGNSA. This CDR3 has 15 amino acids. CDR3 nucleotides: TGTGCCAGCAGCTTAAGGACAGGGAGGGATGAAAAACTGTTTTTT. This gives the protein CASSLRTGRDEKLFF.

This clonotype was observed at least ten times. The rearrangement uses TRBV7-2 and TRBJ2-1; TRBD2 aligns across 13 bases. V lost 1 base, J lost 8 bases, and 2 bases stayed unmatched. The CDR3 is made up of 15 amino acids. Looked up from germline, CDR1 is SGHTA and CDR2 is FQGNSA. CDR3 loop: CASSLVGLAGDEQFF. In DNA form, the CDR3 reads TGTGCCAGCAGCTTAGTAGGACTAGCGGGGGATGAGCAGTTCTTC.

This clonotype was observed a handful of times. At one of its ends the junction is not consistent with the germline gene, which may arise from a read error. V gene TRBV7-2 combines with J gene TRBJ2-7, with a weak D call TRBD1 (5 bases). The CDR3 length is 16 residues. Germline assignment: CDR1 SGHTA and CDR2 FQGNSA. CDR3 residues: CASSLVARATAYEQYF. CDR3 in DNA: TGTGCCAGCAGCTTAGTAGCCAGGGCAACGGCCTACGAGCAGTATTTC.

At least ten counts were recorded for this clonotype. The CDR3 loop reads CAIGSGGRSYEQYF. The CDR3 coding sequence is TGTGCCATCGGGTCAGGGGGTCGCTCCTACGAGCAGTACTTC. V gene TRBV10-3 combines with J gene TRBJ2-7; 7 nucleotides line up with TRBD1. Germline CDR1 is ENHRY and CDR2 is SYGVKD. The CDR3 runs to 14 residues. Germline trimming cut 8 bases from V and 0 bases from J; bases unmatched to any gene: 7.

The chain has TRBV6-5 and TRBJ1-2; TRBD1 is a possible D gene (6 bases). Germline CDR1 is MNHEY and CDR2 is SVGAGI. Deletions cut 7 bases from V and 4 bases from J, with 13 bases between. The CDR3 runs to 13 residues. The CDR3 protein is CASTSTGAYGYTF. DNA of the CDR3: TGTGCCAGCACCTCAACGGGGGCCTATGGCTACACCTTC.

This clonotype showed up many times. The rearrangement uses TRBV20-1 and TRBJ1-2; D is unresolved. Trimming removed 0 bases from V and 6 bases from J, with 5 bases in between. Germline V gives CDR1 DFQATT, CDR2 SNEGSKA (reference sequence). The CDR3 sequence is 11 residues long. The CDR3, as DNA: TGCAGTGCTAGAGATCCGGATGGCTACACCTTC. Its protein product is CSARDPDGYTF.

This chain joins TRBV5-1 and TRBJ1-1; TRBD1 might be the D (6 bases). V was clipped by 3 bases and J by 4 bases, with 16 bases between them. Germline CDR1 and CDR2: SGHRS and YFSETQ. This CDR3 has 15 residues. CDR3 nucleotides: TGCGCCAGCAGCTCCCAGGGGAATGAGGGCACTGAAGCTTTCTTT. This encodes CASSSQGNEGTEAFF.

This clonotype has more than one count but fewer than ten. The V call is TRBV7-9, the J call TRBJ1-4; 11 bases are shared with TRBD1. The CDR3 sequence is 13 residues long. V lost 4 bases and J lost 13; bases outside the gene matches: 5. Germline loops: CDR1 SEHNR, CDR2 FQNEAQ (reference sequence). The CDR3: CASSSDRGLRLFF. Written as DNA, the CDR3 is TGTGCCAGCAGCTCGGACAGGGGGCTGAGACTGTTTTTT.

The rearrangement uses TRBV5-4 and TRBJ2-1; D may be TRBD2 (6 bases). The V gene's germline CDR1 is SGHNT and CDR2 YYREEE (reference sequence). The CDR3 runs 17 residues. V gave up 0 bases and J gave up 0 bases, with 13 bases separating them. CDR3 in DNA: TGTGCCAGCAGCTTGGCCCCTGCGGGGAGCTCCTACAATGAGCAGTTCTTC. This translates into CASSLAPAGSSYNEQFF.

This clonotype has just a few counts. The genes are TRBV6-5 and TRBJ2-5, with a tentative D call TRBD2 (6 bases). Germline V gene sequence: CDR1 MNHEY, CDR2 SVGAGI. The CDR3 loop spans 16 amino acids. Between the trimmed V and J ends, which lost 5 bases and 5 bases, there was a span of 21 bases. CDR3 protein: CASSGVGAGGVETQYF. The CDR3 bases are TGTGCCAGCAGTGGGGTCGGAGCGGGCGGGGTGGAGACCCAGTACTTC.